These T cell receptor beta chains were read from a single sample in a study of neurological immune-mediated disorders. TCRdb called the 5' RACE reads again in MiXCR, with one record for every CDR3 protein. The table lists around 130,000 distinct CDR3 sequences, about 3.2% of them singletons. The material sequenced was PBMCs. All receptors derive from a young woman with multiple sclerosis. Each CDR3 is given with its conserved first and last residue. Each record gives: D gene, clone size, V gene, J gene, CDR3 DNA, CDR3 protein. The D gene is left open where the match is weak. Expanded clones get a size class; other rows say once, few or many, or leave the size out.

>NA|many|TRBV20-1|TRBJ1-1
TGCAGTGCTAGAGCATCCGGATCGAACACTGAAGCTTTCTTT
CSARASGSNTEAFF
>NA|many|TRBV20-1|TRBJ1-3
TGCAGTGCGGGCGGCCCCTCTGGAAACACCATATATTTT
CSAGGPSGNTIYF
>NA|many|TRBV6-5|TRBJ1-1
TGTGCCAGCAGTTACTCAAGTAGTAACACTGAAGCTTTCTTT
CASSYSSSNTEAFF
>TRBD1|many|TRBV6-1|TRBJ1-6
TGTGCCAGCAGTGAACTGGGACAGGGTAATTCACCCCTCCACTTT
CASSELGQGNSPLHF
>NA|many|TRBV3-1|TRBJ2-7
TGTGCCAGCAGCCACCGCGGACCCTACGAGCAGTACTTC
CASSHRGPYEQYF
>NA|many|TRBV6-5|TRBJ1-5
TGTGCCAGCAGTCGTACAGGATCGAAGAATCAGCCCCAGCATTTT
CASSRTGSKNQPQHF
>NA|many|TRBV12-3/TRBV12-4|TRBJ1-2
TGTGCCAGCAGTTTGGGGACGCCGATTGATGGCTACACCTTC
CASSLGTPIDGYTF
>NA|many|TRBV5-1|TRBJ1-2
TGCGCCAGCAGCTTGGCCGGGACCGGAGGGGAGAGCTACACCTTC
CASSLAGTGGESYTF
>NA|NA|TRBV7-8|TRBJ2-1
TGTGCCAGCAGTCCGGGGGCTAGCGGACACAATGAGCAGTTCTTC
CASSPGASGHNEQFF
>NA|many|TRBV5-1|TRBJ2-3
TGCGCCAGCAGCCTCACAGGGCCGGATACGCAGTATTTT
CASSLTGPDTQYF
>NA|many|TRBV2|TRBJ1-5
TGTGCCAGCAGTGATGGGGGAGTTAAGCAGCCCCAGCATTTT
CASSDGGVKQPQHF
>NA|many|TRBV29-1|TRBJ1-2
TGCAGCGCGGGATTAGGGGGCTATGGCTACACCTTC
CSAGLGGYGYTF
>NA|many|TRBV6-6|TRBJ2-5
TGTGCCAGCAGTTACGGATACCAAGAGACCCAGTACTTC
CASSYGYQETQYF
>TRBD1|many|TRBV20-1|TRBJ1-3
TGCAGTGCACAGGGGGCTGGAAACACCATATATTTT
CSAQGAGNTIYF
>NA|many|TRBV7-8|TRBJ2-1
TGTGCCAGCAGCGGTAAATGGGACGGCTACAATGAGCAGTTCTTC
CASSGKWDGYNEQFF
>TRBD2|NA|TRBV12-5|TRBJ2-5
TGTGCTAGTGGTTTCAGCGGGGTTGAGACCCAGTACTTC
CASGFSGVETQYF
>NA|many|TRBV4-1|TRBJ2-1
TGCGCCAGCAGCCAGGGTGAGCAGTTCTTC
CASSQGEQFF
>TRBD1|many|TRBV6-2/TRBV6-3|TRBJ1-5
TGTGCCAGCAGTTCGTCCCGGGACAGGGTTCGGGGTCAGCCCCAGCATTTT
CASSSSRDRVRGQPQHF
>NA|many|TRBV7-6|TRBJ1-5
TGTGCCAGCAGCTTAGAGGGGAAAAACAATCAGCCCCAGCATTTT
CASSLEGKNNQPQHF
>TRBD2|many|TRBV7-9|TRBJ2-7
TGTGCCAGCAGCTTCACCGCGGGAGACGAGCAGTACTTC
CASSFTAGDEQYF
>NA|many|TRBV5-6|TRBJ2-5
TGTGCCAGCAGCCCCCCCAGGGGACGAATAGGGACCCAGTACTTC
CASSPPRGRIGTQYF
>TRBD2|many|TRBV10-3|TRBJ2-7
TGTGCCATCAGTGAGTCTGGTAGCGGGGCCTACGAGCAGTACTTC
CAISESGSGAYEQYF
>NA|many|TRBV20-1|TRBJ1-1
TGCAGTGCGAGAAGGAACACTGAAGCTTTCTTT
CSARRNTEAFF
>TRBD2|many|TRBV7-6|TRBJ2-5
TGTGCCAGCAGCTCGCGGGGGGAGGAGACCCAGTACTTC
CASSSRGEETQYF
>NA|many|TRBV20-1|TRBJ1-6
TGCAGTGCTCGAGAGGGGCAGAATTCACCCCTCCACTTT
CSAREGQNSPLHF